Listed here are 22 T cell receptor beta chains from one sample, sequenced in a study of T cells in Graves' hyperthyroidism and ophthalmopathy. It was RNA transcripts that yielded the amplified TCR beta CDR3 regions. HTBI primers were the set used in a first-round RT-PCR of the TCR CDR3. Each CDR3 protein is one row after TCRdb ran MiXCR on the multiplex PCR reads. The table shows about 520,000 distinct CDR3 sequences, with around 24% occurring only once. Sequenced sample: blood. The receptors shown here come from a woman aged 30 to 39 with Graves' ophthalmopathy.

This clonotype was counted at least ten times. The chain is built from TRBV7-8 and TRBJ1-1; no firm D call. The CDR3 totals 14 residues. V lost 7 bases to trimming and J lost 4 bases, with 16 bases between them. In germline, CDR1 is SGHVS, CDR2 FQNEAQ. The CDR3 protein is CASTLSRSLTEAFF. The CDR3 coding sequence is TGTGCCAGCACCCTGTCACGGAGCCTCACTGAAGCTTTCTTT.

This clonotype was seen ten or more times. V usage is TRBV12-3 or TRBV12-4 and J usage is TRBJ1-2; 7 nucleotides line up with TRBD1. Unmatched junction bases numbered 10, after V lost 5 bases and J lost 4 bases. CDR3 length: 15 residues. Here the CDR3 DNA reads TGTGCCAGCAGTCCGGGACAGATGGGAACCTATGGCTACACCTTC. This encodes CASSPGQMGTYGYTF.

V gene TRBV6-1 combines with J gene TRBJ2-7; tentatively, D is TRBD2 (6 bases). The V end was cut by 6 bases, the J end by 2 bases, with 14 bases between. In germline, CDR1 is MNHNS, CDR2 SASEGT. The CDR3 covers 14 residues. CDR3 coding DNA: TGTGCCAGCAGAAATAGCGGAGCTACCTACGAGCAGTACTTC. This encodes CASRNSGATYEQYF.

This clonotype was recorded a few times. The rearrangement uses TRBV13 and TRBJ2-2, with TRBD2 matching over 9 bases. This CDR3 is built from 20 residues. V was pared by 1 base and J by 0 bases, with 12 bases of the junction left unmatched. The germline gives CDR1 PRHDT, CDR2 FYEKMQ (reference sequence). In DNA, the CDR3 is TGTGCCAGCAGCTTAGAGGGCGCCTTGTCTAGCGGGGCGAACACCGGGGAGCTGTTTTTT. Translation: CASSLEGALSSGANTGELFF. Combining the CDR3 with reference TRBV13 and TRBJ2-2 gives the whole variable domain AAGVIQSPRHLIKEKRETATLKCYPIPRHDTVYWYQQGPGQDPQFLISFYEKMQSDKGSIPDRFSAQQFSDYHSELNMSSLELGDSALYFCASSLEGALSSGANTGELFFGEGSRLTVL.

This clonotype was recorded a few times. The rearrangement links TRBV10-1 to TRBJ1-1, with D unclear. This CDR3 has 16 residues. The germline gives CDR1 WNHNN, CDR2 SYGVQD (reference sequence). The ends were cut back, 0 bases at V and 4 bases at J, with 15 bases in the middle. CDR3 sequence reads: CASSESGNLRRTEAFF. CDR3 coding DNA: TGCGCCAGCAGTGAGTCGGGCAACCTCCGGCGCACTGAAGCTTTCTTT.

This clonotype was recorded once. The chain carries TRBV11-2 and TRBJ2-7; D remains ambiguous. The germline V and J ends were trimmed by 0 bases and 2 bases, with 14 bases remaining between them. The CDR3 consists of 16 residues. CDR1 is SGHAT and CDR2 is FQNNGV in the germline V gene. The CDR3 loop is CASSLDRGPAPYEQYF. As DNA, the CDR3 is TGTGCCAGCAGCTTAGATCGAGGACCGGCCCCCTACGAGCAGTACTTC.

This clonotype came up many times. The chain links TRBV7-3 to TRBJ2-5, with D hard to call. The CDR3 has 14 residues. Germline-derived CDR1 and CDR2 are SGHTA and FQGTGA. V was clipped by 1 base and J by 2 bases, with 8 bases between them. The CDR3 loop reads CASSLRGLQETQYF. The CDR3 coding sequence is TGTGCCAGCAGCTTAAGGGGTTTACAAGAGACCCAGTACTTC. Variable domain in full (rest from reference TRBV7-3 and TRBJ2-5): GAGVSQTPSNKVTEKGKYVELRCDPISGHTALYWYRQSLGQGPEFLIYFQGTGAADDSGLPNDRFFAVRPEGSVSTLKIQRTERGDSAVYLCASSLRGLQETQYFGPGTRLLVL.

In its sample, this clonotype was seen many times. This rearrangement joins TRBV20-1 to TRBJ2-2, with 9 bases matching TRBD1. After removal of 6 bases from V and 3 bases from J, the junction contained 5 bases not matched to a gene. The CDR3 spans 14 residues. Germline V gene lookup returns CDR1 DFQATT and CDR2 SNEGSKA (reference sequence). CDR3 sequence reads: CSAPQGADTGELFF. The CDR3 DNA reads as TGCAGTGCGCCACAGGGGGCGGACACCGGGGAGCTGTTTTTT.

This clonotype showed up just a few times. The gene calls are TRBV7-8 and TRBJ2-5; 11 nucleotides match TRBD1. V lost 7 bases and J lost 3; bases outside the gene matches: 7. CDR1 and CDR2 (germline): SGHVS, FQNEAQ. The CDR3 length is 15 residues. CDR3: CASTHPGQGEETQYF. CDR3 DNA: TGTGCCAGCACCCACCCGGGACAGGGGGAAGAGACCCAGTACTTC.

This clonotype came up a few times. The chain couples TRBV12-5 to TRBJ1-1; D possibly corresponds to TRBD1 (6 bases). Germline V gives CDR1 LGHNT, CDR2 FRNRAP. Trimming shortened V by 1 base and J by 4 bases, and 13 bases separated the two germline ends. CDR3 length: 15 amino acids. Written as DNA, the CDR3 is TGTGCTAGTGGTTTGGGACACAGGGACGGCACTGAAGCTTTCTTT. Its protein is CASGLGHRDGTEAFF.

In its sample, this clonotype was seen many times. The J gene is TRBJ2-7, the V gene TRBV11-2; tentative D call: TRBD1 (6 bases). Trimming left V 5 bases short and J 0 bases short, with 17 bases between. This CDR3 spans 16 amino acids. Germline V lookup: CDR1 SGHAT, CDR2 FQNNGV. The CDR3 loop reads CASSPRGTKSSYEQYF. The CDR3 DNA follows: TGTGCCAGCAGCCCTAGGGGGACAAAGAGCTCCTACGAGCAGTACTTC. Based on the CDR3 plus reference TRBV11-2 and TRBJ2-7, the full variable domain is EAGVAQSPRYKIIEKRQSVAFWCNPISGHATLYWYQQILGQGPKLLIQFQNNGVVDDSQLPKDRFSAERLKGVDSTLKIQPAKLEDSAVYLCASSPRGTKSSYEQYFGPGTRLTVT.

The rearrangement joins TRBV28 to TRBJ1-1; D perhaps matches TRBD1 (5 bases). CDR3 size: 16 residues. Deletions cut 5 bases from V and 0 bases from J, with 16 bases between. CDR1 is MDHEN, CDR2 SYDVKM, per germline. This chain's CDR3 is CASSALGGRLNTEAFF. As DNA, the CDR3 is TGTGCCAGCAGTGCCCTTGGGGGACGATTGAACACTGAAGCTTTCTTT.

This clonotype was counted ten times or more. The chain employs TRBV5-1 and TRBJ2-7; TRBD1 aligns across 8 bases. Germline V gene sequence: CDR1 SGHRS, CDR2 YFSETQ. CDR3 length: 15 amino acids. Trimming cost V 4 bases and J 2 bases; bases outside gene matches: 8. The CDR3 coding sequence is TGCGCCAGCAGCCCTATCTCGACAGGGGCCTACGAGCAGTACTTC. The encoded protein is CASSPISTGAYEQYF. Based on the CDR3 plus reference TRBV5-1 and TRBJ2-7, the full variable domain is KAGVTQTPRYLIKTRGQQVTLSCSPISGHRSVSWYQQTPGQGLQFLFEYFSETQRNKGNFPGRFSGRQFSNSRSEMNVSTLELGDSALYLCASSPISTGAYEQYFGPGTRLTVT.

The chain joins TRBV6-5 to TRBJ1-2; TRBD1 aligns across 9 bases. Per the germline V gene, CDR1 is MNHEY and CDR2 is SVGAGI. There are 14 residues in the CDR3. V lost 5 bases to trimming and J lost 8 bases; unmatched junction nucleotides: 9. The CDR3 is CASSHRGRERGYTF. The CDR3 DNA reads as TGTGCCAGCAGTCACAGGGGGCGCGAAAGAGGCTACACCTTC.

Many counts were recorded for this clonotype. V and J are TRBV6-5 and TRBJ1-2, with D tentatively TRBD1 (5 bases). The CDR3 is 15 residues long. V was shortened by 2 bases and J by 0 bases, with 10 bases between the two germline ends. Germline V gene lookup returns CDR1 MNHEY and CDR2 SVGAGI. This CDR3 reads CASSYDGTSNYGYTF. The CDR3 DNA is TGTGCCAGCAGTTACGACGGGACGTCTAACTATGGCTACACCTTC.

This clonotype was found a few times. This chain joins TRBV27 and TRBJ1-5; TRBD1 might be the D (6 bases). This CDR3 contains 14 residues. The germline CDR1 and CDR2 sequences are MNHEY and SMNVEV (reference sequence). Trimming cost V 2 bases and J 7 bases, with 12 bases left between them. The CDR3 region has the DNA TGTGCCAGCAGTTTAAGGGGGGAGGGCCAGCCCCAGCATTTT. It specifies CASSLRGEGQPQHF.

The V and J genes are TRBV7-9 and TRBJ2-5; TRBD2 matches 10 bases. The CDR3 runs to 15 residues. The V gene end was trimmed by 5 bases and the J gene end by 2 bases; junction bases not matched to a gene: 5. Germline V gene data show CDR1 as SEHNR and CDR2 as FQNEAQ (reference sequence). CDR3 bases: TGTGCCAGCAGCCCCCAGACTAGCGGGCAAGAGACCCAGTACTTC. This translates into CASSPQTSGQETQYF. Combining the CDR3 with reference TRBV7-9 and TRBJ2-5 gives the whole variable domain DTGVSQNPRHKITKRGQNVTFRCDPISEHNRLYWYRQTLGQGPEFLTYFQNEAQLEKSRLLSDRFSAERPKGSFSTLEIQRTEQGDSAMYLCASSPQTSGQETQYFGPGTRLLVL.

This clonotype has at least ten counts. The chain has TRBV27 and TRBJ1-2; possible D gene TRBD1, 6 bases. CDR3 length: 13 residues. Germline assignment: CDR1 MNHEY and CDR2 SMNVEV (reference sequence). The V end lost 7 bases, the J end lost 4 bases, and 13 bases lay between the germline ends. The CDR3 DNA reads as TGTGCCAGCAAAAGGGGGTCCGGCTATGGCTACACCTTC. The encoded protein is CASKRGSGYGYTF.

This clonotype was seen ten or more times. The chain combines TRBV27 with TRBJ2-6; D remains ambiguous. The CDR3 contains 13 residues. CDR1 is MNHEY and CDR2 is SMNVEV in the germline V gene (reference sequence). The ends were cut back, 6 bases at V and 4 bases at J, with 7 bases in the middle. The CDR3 protein is CASSDSGANVLTF. The CDR3 DNA is TGTGCCAGCAGCGATTCCGGGGCCAACGTCCTGACTTTC.

A few counts support this clonotype. The chain carries TRBV12-5 and TRBJ1-2; unclear D gene. V gave up 6 bases and J gave up 4 bases, with 18 bases separating them. The CDR3 spans 15 residues. Germline assignment: CDR1 LGHNT and CDR2 FRNRAP. The CDR3 loop reads CASGQDDRPFYGYTF. CDR3 DNA: TGTGCTAGTGGCCAAGACGATCGGCCGTTCTATGGCTACACCTTC.

The chain joins TRBV29-1 to TRBJ1-1, with TRBD1 matching over 7 bases. Germline trimming cut 2 bases from V and 1 base from J; bases unmatched to any gene: 4. Germline CDR1 reads SQVTM; CDR2 reads ANQGSEA. The CDR3 covers 14 residues. DNA for the CDR3: TGCAGCGTTGAAACGGACAGGAAGAACACTGAAGCTTTCTTT. Translating gives CSVETDRKNTEAFF.

This clonotype was observed at least ten times. The chain couples TRBV20-1 to TRBJ1-1; D not resolved. Germline V CDR1 and CDR2: DFQATT, SNEGSKA (reference sequence). V gave up 6 bases and J gave up 7 bases, with 12 bases separating them. The length of the CDR3 is 11 residues. CDR3 bases: TGCAGTGCCACCATAGACCTTGAAGCTTTCTTT. Protein: CSATIDLEAFF.